This TCR beta chain was sequenced during a study of blood T cells in healthy people across ages. V lost 4 bases, J lost 11 bases, and 18 bases lay in between. Germline V gene data show CDR1 as SGHRS and CDR2 as YFSETQ. This CDR3 is 13 amino acids long. Using a J-beta primer mix together with a sample-barcoded 5' primer, a second PCR was run for roughly 7 to 11 cycles. TCRdb ran MiXCR on the 5' RACE reads and lists one entry per CDR3 protein. The data contain around 600,000 distinct CDR3 sequences, more than 45% of them singletons. The sample comprised blood. The chain carries TRBV5-1 and TRBJ1-1; D is uncertain. The receptor was derived from an older man in good health. The CDR3 sequence is CASSPPGRGNAFF. The CDR3 DNA reads TGCGCCAGCAGCCCCCCGGGTCGCGGGAACGCTTTCTTT.